A selection of T cell receptor beta chains follows, all from one sample in a study of CD8 T cells in ankylosing spondylitis. TCRdb reprocessed the 5' RACE reads via MiXCR and lists one record per CDR3 protein. The sample contains roughly 250,000 distinct CDR3 sequences, roughly 8.6% of which appear only once. Sample: blood, either unsorted or a sorted T cell fraction (not recorded which). These receptors were obtained from a male donor with ankylosing spondylitis or in good health (not recorded which). Both conserved end residues are part of each CDR3. The D gene is left open where the match is weak. Clone size is stated in some rows and not others, as once, few, many or a class when expanded.

j_call: TRBJ1-2
d_call: TRBD1
v_call: TRBV7-9
clone_size: many
cdr3_aa: CASSSVTGRGGYTF
cdr3_nt: TGTGCCAGCAGCTCCGTGACAGGGAGGGGTGGCTACACCTTC

j_call: TRBJ1-5
d_call: NA
v_call: TRBV6-2/TRBV6-3
clone_size: many
cdr3_aa: CASSYGAQGPYYQPQHF
cdr3_nt: TGTGCCAGCAGTTACGGGGCCCAGGGGCCTTACTATCAGCCCCAGCATTTT

j_call: TRBJ2-2
d_call: TRBD2
v_call: TRBV5-1
clone_size: many
cdr3_aa: CASSSSGSGTGELFF
cdr3_nt: TGCGCCAGCAGCTCCAGCGGGAGCGGCACCGGGGAGCTGTTTTTT

j_call: TRBJ2-7
d_call: TRBD1
v_call: TRBV10-3
clone_size: many
cdr3_aa: CAISLLDREEQYF
cdr3_nt: TGTGCCATCAGCCTACTTGACAGGGAAGAGCAGTACTTC

j_call: TRBJ2-1
d_call: NA
v_call: TRBV1
clone_size: NA
cdr3_aa: CTSSQDGGTYSYNEQFF
cdr3_nt: TGCACCAGCAGCCAAGATGGGGGGACATACTCCTACAATGAGCAGTTCTTC

j_call: TRBJ1-2
d_call: NA
v_call: TRBV5-1
clone_size: many
cdr3_aa: CASSLDPGTSGYTF
cdr3_nt: TGCGCCAGCAGCTTGGACCCAGGGACGAGTGGCTACACCTTC

j_call: TRBJ2-2
d_call: NA
v_call: TRBV5-6
clone_size: many
cdr3_aa: CASSLPGYTGELFF
cdr3_nt: TGTGCCAGCAGCTTGCCGGGGTACACCGGGGAGCTGTTTTTT

j_call: TRBJ2-3
d_call: NA
v_call: TRBV2
clone_size: few
cdr3_aa: CASSPPGGWEADTQYF
cdr3_nt: TGTGCCAGCAGCCCCCCTGGGGGGTGGGAGGCAGATACGCAGTATTTT

j_call: TRBJ2-5
d_call: NA
v_call: TRBV7-2
clone_size: few
cdr3_aa: CASSLQPSQETQYF
cdr3_nt: TGTGCCAGCAGCTTACAGCCCTCCCAAGAGACCCAGTACTTC

j_call: TRBJ1-5
d_call: NA
v_call: TRBV20-1
clone_size: NA
cdr3_aa: CSAQGPHSNQPQHF
cdr3_nt: TGCAGTGCCCAGGGACCCCATAGCAATCAGCCCCAGCATTTT

j_call: TRBJ2-1
d_call: TRBD1
v_call: TRBV20-1
clone_size: NA
cdr3_aa: CSAHLLETGSYNEQFF
cdr3_nt: TGCAGTGCCCACTTACTCGAGACAGGGTCCTACAATGAGCAGTTCTTC

j_call: TRBJ2-1
d_call: NA
v_call: TRBV29-1
clone_size: many
cdr3_aa: CSGGQHNEQFF
cdr3_nt: TGCAGCGGAGGACAGCACAATGAGCAGTTCTTC

j_call: TRBJ2-2
d_call: NA
v_call: TRBV12-3/TRBV12-4
clone_size: many
cdr3_aa: CASTPGTSPRELFF
cdr3_nt: TGTGCCAGCACCCCAGGGACCTCACCACGGGAGCTGTTTTTT

j_call: TRBJ2-2
d_call: TRBD2
v_call: TRBV11-3
clone_size: NA
cdr3_aa: CASSHRVPGRDGELFF
cdr3_nt: TGTGCCAGCAGCCACCGGGTGCCAGGGAGGGACGGGGAGCTGTTTTTT

j_call: TRBJ2-1
d_call: TRBD2
v_call: TRBV9
clone_size: many
cdr3_aa: CASSVDGGGGNEQFF
cdr3_nt: TGTGCCAGCAGCGTAGATGGCGGGGGTGGCAATGAGCAGTTCTTC

j_call: TRBJ1-4
d_call: NA
v_call: TRBV11-2
clone_size: many
cdr3_aa: CASSLVMGQGPTNEKLFF
cdr3_nt: TGTGCCAGCAGCTTAGTTATGGGGCAGGGCCCAACTAATGAAAAACTGTTTTTT

j_call: TRBJ1-2
d_call: NA
v_call: TRBV9
clone_size: many
cdr3_aa: CASSVEENYGYTF
cdr3_nt: TGTGCCAGCAGCGTAGAGGAGAACTATGGCTACACCTTC

j_call: TRBJ1-2
d_call: NA
v_call: TRBV6-5
clone_size: many
cdr3_aa: CASSYSSTGYGYTF
cdr3_nt: TGTGCCAGCAGTTACTCCTCGACAGGCTATGGCTACACCTTC

j_call: TRBJ2-2
d_call: NA
v_call: TRBV13
clone_size: many
cdr3_aa: CAIRLSANGVGELFF
cdr3_nt: TGTGCCATACGCTTGTCGGCGAATGGGGTCGGGGAGCTGTTTTTT

j_call: TRBJ1-1
d_call: NA
v_call: TRBV27
clone_size: many
cdr3_aa: CASSSNTRGTEAFF
cdr3_nt: TGTGCCAGCAGTTCCAACACTAGGGGTACTGAAGCTTTCTTT

j_call: TRBJ1-4
d_call: TRBD1
v_call: TRBV5-1
clone_size: many
cdr3_aa: CASSPGTGGAGEKLFF
cdr3_nt: TGCGCCAGCAGCCCCGGGACAGGGGGCGCCGGAGAAAAACTGTTTTTT

j_call: TRBJ2-1
d_call: NA
v_call: TRBV5-1
clone_size: few
cdr3_aa: CAREGGNSYNEQFF
cdr3_nt: TGCGCCAGGGAGGGGGGTAACTCCTACAATGAGCAGTTCTTC

j_call: TRBJ1-5
d_call: NA
v_call: TRBV27
clone_size: many
cdr3_aa: CASSPLPQHF
cdr3_nt: TGTGCCAGCAGTCCGCTACCCCAGCATTTT

j_call: TRBJ1-2
d_call: NA
v_call: TRBV20-1
clone_size: many
cdr3_aa: CSAAAGTQYGYTF
cdr3_nt: TGCAGTGCGGCCGCCGGGACCCAATATGGCTACACCTTC

j_call: TRBJ2-1
d_call: TRBD2
v_call: TRBV3-1
clone_size: once
cdr3_aa: CASSQELAVVDEQFF
cdr3_nt: TGTGCCAGCAGCCAGGAACTAGCGGTAGTTGATGAGCAGTTCTTC

j_call: TRBJ1-5
d_call: NA
v_call: TRBV5-6
clone_size: many
cdr3_aa: CASSLAGDQPQHF
cdr3_nt: TGTGCCAGCAGCTTGGCAGGGGATCAGCCCCAGCATTTT

j_call: TRBJ2-6
d_call: TRBD1
v_call: TRBV20-1
clone_size: many
cdr3_aa: CSARHRDRVSGANVLTF
cdr3_nt: TGCAGTGCTAGACATCGGGACAGGGTTTCTGGGGCCAACGTCCTGACTTTC

j_call: TRBJ1-1
d_call: NA
v_call: TRBV5-1
clone_size: many
cdr3_aa: CASSWRAGGTEAFF
cdr3_nt: TGCGCCAGCAGCTGGAGGGCGGGGGGCACTGAAGCTTTCTTT

j_call: TRBJ2-2
d_call: TRBD2
v_call: TRBV25-1
clone_size: NA
cdr3_aa: CASSEGPLREGLPGELFF
cdr3_nt: TGTGCCAGCAGTGAAGGTCCTCTGAGGGAGGGCCTCCCCGGGGAGCTGTTTTTT

j_call: TRBJ2-1
d_call: TRBD2
v_call: TRBV10-3
clone_size: many
cdr3_aa: CAIIAGNNEQFF
cdr3_nt: TGTGCCATCATAGCGGGAAACAATGAGCAGTTCTTC

j_call: TRBJ2-1
d_call: NA
v_call: TRBV30
clone_size: NA
cdr3_aa: CAWSVRGIDLYNEQFF
cdr3_nt: TGTGCCTGGAGTGTACGGGGGATAGACCTATACAATGAGCAGTTCTTC

j_call: TRBJ2-4
d_call: NA
v_call: TRBV4-1
clone_size: many
cdr3_aa: CASSQGQSGSAESQYF
cdr3_nt: TGCGCCAGCAGCCAGGGACAAAGCGGTTCGGCCGAATCTCAGTACTTC

j_call: TRBJ2-2
d_call: TRBD1
v_call: TRBV5-1
clone_size: many
cdr3_aa: CASSLRQGAGELFF
cdr3_nt: TGCGCCAGCAGCCTGCGACAGGGGGCCGGGGAGCTGTTTTTT